This T cell receptor beta chain derives from a study of PD-L1 blockade in urothelial cancer. Background on the study: Between 0 and 3 chemotherapy regimens preceded treatment for each patient. The researchers analyzed blood 3 weeks (second dose) and 6 weeks after treatment start. Study results and caveats: For durable-benefit patients, tumor-associated blood clones expanded more at 3 weeks. Better survival was predicted by below-median pretreatment blood TCR clonality.

Assay: immunoSEQ multiplex PCR; the TCRdb copy retains only in-frame clones and omits some. The data show tens of thousands of clones, 85% to 90% seen once. The germline V gene has CDR1 ENHRY and CDR2 SYGVKD. V dropped 9 bases and J dropped 4 bases, with 14 bases sitting between them. CDR3 length: 13 amino acids. The time point: pretreatment peripheral blood. On this clone: The antigen is unknown.

This chain connects TRBV10-3 to TRBJ2-3; D is possibly TRBD2 (5 bases). This sample comprised PBMCs, obtained around atezolizumab (anti-PD-L1) treatment. The receptor's source is a man between 65 and 80 years old with urothelial cancer. The CDR3 coding sequence is TGTGCCATTAAACGGCCTAGCTCAGATACGCAGTATTTT. It codes for CAIKRPSSDTQYF.